This is a list of T cell receptor beta chains from one sample in a study of blood T cells in healthy people across ages. TCRdb reanalysed the 5' RACE reads using MiXCR and keeps one entry per CDR3 protein. Here the sample spans 780,000 or so distinct CDR3 sequences, roughly three fifths being singletons. Sequencing was done on a sample of blood. The receptors originated from a man in his forties in good health. The CDR3 runs from the conserved cysteine through the conserved F or W. Fields, in order: V gene, clone size, J gene, D gene, CDR3 DNA, CDR3 protein. A D gene is named only where the DNA matches it firmly. Only part of the rows carry a size: once, few, many, or a class if the clone is expanded.

TRBV3-1	NA	TRBJ2-7	NA	TGTGCCAGCAGCCTATCTCGGGACACCATCGAGCAGTACTTC	CASSLSRDTIEQYF
TRBV11-2	NA	TRBJ2-4	NA	TGTGCCAGCAGCTTAGAAGCGGACAGCCCCTCCCTAGCCAAAAACATTCAGTACTTC	CASSLEADSPSLAKNIQYF
TRBV27	few	TRBJ1-4	NA	TGTGCCAGCAGCCTCGACCACAGGGTGACTAATGAAAAACTGTTTTTT	CASSLDHRVTNEKLFF
TRBV6-5	NA	TRBJ1-6	NA	TGTGCCAGCAGCCACGGGACACAGGTCATTTCACCCCTCCACTTT	CASSHGTQVISPLHF
TRBV20-1	NA	TRBJ2-1	TRBD2	TGCAGTGCTAGGGGGCTAGCGGGGGGGCACTCGGCCTACAATGAGCAGTTCTTC	CSARGLAGGHSAYNEQFF
TRBV28	NA	TRBJ1-2	NA	TGTGCCAGCAGTAAACAACAGTACTATGGCTACACCTTC	CASSKQQYYGYTF
TRBV11-3	NA	TRBJ2-7	NA	TGTGCCAGCAGCTTTTTAAGGGCTGGCGAGCAGTACTTC	CASSFLRAGEQYF
TRBV5-1	NA	TRBJ1-4	NA	TGCGCCAGCAGCGTACAGGGCAGGGATGAAAAACTGTTTTTT	CASSVQGRDEKLFF
TRBV7-2	NA	TRBJ2-7	NA	TGTGCCAGCAACGGGGCGAGGTCCACCTACGAGCAGTACTTC	CASNGARSTYEQYF
TRBV6-5	NA	TRBJ2-1	TRBD2	TGTGCCAGCAGTCCAGCGGGAACCTACAATGAGCAGTTCTTC	CASSPAGTYNEQFF
TRBV9	NA	TRBJ2-3	TRBD2	TGTGCCAGCAGCGCCATTTTAGCGGGGGGCACAGATACGCAGTATTTT	CASSAILAGGTDTQYF
TRBV11-2	NA	TRBJ2-2	TRBD1	TGTGCCAGCAGCTCGACAGGGGCGGTCGGGGAGCTGTTTTTT	CASSSTGAVGELFF
TRBV25-1	NA	TRBJ1-4	NA	TGTGCCAGCAGTGAATTTGGCGTCCCTTCGGCTAATGAAAAACTGTTTTTT	CASSEFGVPSANEKLFF
TRBV7-3	NA	TRBJ1-1	NA	TGTGCCAGCAGCTTATTTCCGGGAAACACTGAAGCTTTCTTT	CASSLFPGNTEAFF
TRBV5-5	NA	TRBJ1-2	TRBD1	TGTGCCAGCAGCTCGGGACAGGCTAGAAACTATGGCTACACCTTC	CASSSGQARNYGYTF
TRBV6-2/TRBV6-3	once	TRBJ2-3	TRBD2	TGTGCCAGCCACCGGGGACTAGCGGGGACCACAGATACGCAGTATTTT	CASHRGLAGTTDTQYF
TRBV30	few	TRBJ2-5	NA	TGTGCCTGGTCAGGGAATCTTCAAGAGACCCAGTACTTC	CAWSGNLQETQYF
TRBV7-2	NA	TRBJ2-1	NA	TGTGCCAGCAGCGTGACCGGGACGGCCGACTACAATGAGCAGTTCTTC	CASSVTGTADYNEQFF
TRBV29-1	NA	TRBJ2-7	NA	TGCAGCGTTGATGTGCAGGGATCCTACGAGCAGTACTTC	CSVDVQGSYEQYF
TRBV20-1	once	TRBJ2-5	NA	TGCAGTGCTAGGAAAATTGGGGGAGAGACCCAGTACTTC	CSARKIGGETQYF
TRBV28	NA	TRBJ2-7	NA	TGTGCCAGCAGGTATCCCCCCTACGAGCAGTACTTC	CASRYPPYEQYF
TRBV7-2	NA	TRBJ1-6	TRBD1	TGTGCCAGCAGGAATAAGGGACAGTATAATTCACCCCTCCACTTT	CASRNKGQYNSPLHF
TRBV20-1	few	TRBJ2-2	TRBD2	TGCAGTGCCGCGCTAGCGGGATCCGCGAACACCGGGGAGCTGTTTTTT	CSAALAGSANTGELFF
TRBV2	NA	TRBJ2-1	TRBD1	TGTGCCAGCAGTGAAGGCAAGGGGGACAGGCCCTACAATGAGCAGTTCTTC	CASSEGKGDRPYNEQFF
TRBV5-1	NA	TRBJ1-6	NA	TGCGCCAGCAGCATGAGTGGGATGGGAGCGGGGAATTCACCCCTCCACTTT	CASSMSGMGAGNSPLHF
TRBV7-6	NA	TRBJ1-2	TRBD1	TGTGCCAGCAGCCCGGACAGGACTAACTATGGCTACACCTTC	CASSPDRTNYGYTF
TRBV29-1	NA	TRBJ2-2	TRBD2	TGCAGCACTACGGGGGGGCGTACCGGGGAGCTGTTTTTT	CSTTGGRTGELFF
TRBV7-8	NA	TRBJ2-5	NA	TGTGCCAGCAGCTTAGGTTGGACAGCCGGCAATGAGCAGTACTTC	CASSLGWTAGNEQYF
TRBV7-9	NA	TRBJ2-7	NA	TGTGCCAGCAGCTTAGAGGGGAGCGCTTCCTACGAGCAGTACTTC	CASSLEGSASYEQYF
TRBV7-2	NA	TRBJ2-7	TRBD1	TGTGCCAGCAGCGCCCGGACAGGGGTCTACGAGCAGTACTTC	CASSARTGVYEQYF
TRBV12-3/TRBV12-4	NA	TRBJ1-2	TRBD1	TGTGCCAGCAGTCCCCCTGACAGGGTGTATGGCTACACCTTC	CASSPPDRVYGYTF
TRBV7-9	NA	TRBJ1-6	NA	TGTGCCAGCAGCGTTAACAGCAATTCACCCCTCCACTTT	CASSVNSNSPLHF
TRBV12-3/TRBV12-4	NA	TRBJ2-5	TRBD2	TGTGCCAGCAGGACTAGCGGGGCTGAGACCCAGTACTTC	CASRTSGAETQYF
TRBV12-3/TRBV12-4	NA	TRBJ2-4	NA	TGTGCCAGCAGTTTTGGAGAATCTAACGAGGCGGCCAAAAACATTCAGTACTTC	CASSFGESNEAAKNIQYF
TRBV29-1	NA	TRBJ1-1	TRBD1	TGCAGCGTAGCCAGGGGGAGCACTGAAGCTTTCTTT	CSVARGSTEAFF
TRBV3-1	once	TRBJ2-5	NA	TGTGCCAGCAGCCAACCCCGGGTGGCTAAAGAGACCCAGTACTTC	CASSQPRVAKETQYF
TRBV10-3	once	TRBJ1-5	NA	TGTGCCATCAGTGAGTCGAAAGGCAATCGGCCCCAGCATTTT	CAISESKGNRPQHF
TRBV4-3	NA	TRBJ2-7	NA	TGCGCCAGCAGCCAAGGGCAGGGATCTGTCTACAATGAGCAGTACTTC	CASSQGQGSVYNEQYF
TRBV20-1	NA	TRBJ2-1	NA	TGCAGTGCTAGACTCCCTCAGGGTTCGGGCAATGAGCAGTTCTTC	CSARLPQGSGNEQFF
TRBV21-1	NA	TRBJ1-1	NA	TGTGCCAGCACGGCTGGGCGGACAGAAAACACTGAAGCTTTCTTT	CASTAGRTENTEAFF
TRBV5-1	NA	TRBJ2-5	NA	TGCGCCAGCAAATCCCAGGAGAGAGAGACCCAGTACTTC	CASKSQERETQYF
TRBV7-2	NA	TRBJ2-6	NA	TGTGCTAGCAGCGCCGACAGATACTCTGGGGCCAACGTCCTGACTTTC	CASSADRYSGANVLTF
TRBV7-9	NA	TRBJ2-3	TRBD1	TGTGCCAGCAGTCCAAACCCGGGACAGGGGTCCCTAGCAGATACGCAGTATTTT	CASSPNPGQGSLADTQYF
TRBV24-1	NA	TRBJ2-1	NA	TGTGCCACCAGTGATCGGGACGCCAACTCCTACAATGAGCAGTTCTTC	CATSDRDANSYNEQFF
TRBV25-1	few	TRBJ1-2	TRBD1	TGTGCCAGCAGTGAATCGGTGGGACAGGGACTTCACTATGGCTACACCTTC	CASSESVGQGLHYGYTF
TRBV27	few	TRBJ2-3	NA	TGTGCCAGCAGTTTTGGGGGAGAAGGCACAGATACGCAGTATTTT	CASSFGGEGTDTQYF
TRBV6-1	few	TRBJ2-2	NA	TGTGCCAGCAGTCCAACCCTAGGTTCGGCCGGGGAGCTGTTTTTT	CASSPTLGSAGELFF
TRBV3-1	few	TRBJ2-6	NA	TGTGCCAGCAGCCACGCGTCGGGGGCCAACGTCCTGACTTTC	CASSHASGANVLTF
TRBV6-2/TRBV6-3	NA	TRBJ1-2	NA	TGTGCCAGCAGTTTACGGGTCCATGGCTACACCTTC	CASSLRVHGYTF